These T cell receptor beta chains were read from a single sample in a study of early T cells in non-severe SARS-CoV-2 infection. TCRdb redid the calling of the 5' RACE reads with MiXCR, one entry per CDR3 protein. This sample yields around 66,000 distinct CDR3 sequences, of which about 12% are seen a single time; roughly 8.3% belongs to the top ten. The sample taken for sequencing was whole blood. These receptor sequences come from an adult who was a healthcare worker with PCR-confirmed SARS-CoV-2 infection or an uninfected control (not recorded which). The CDR3 runs from the conserved cysteine through the conserved F or W. The D gene is left open where the match is weak. Part of the rows lack a size; the others show once, few, many or a class for expanded clones.

.	TRBJ1-3	TRBV4-2	.	CASSQEGKRTGNTIYF	TGTGCCAGCAGCCAAGAGGGGAAGCGAACTGGAAACACCATATATTTT
few	TRBJ1-1	TRBV29-1	TRBD1	CSLRDRGTEAFF	TGCAGCCTCCGGGACAGGGGGACTGAAGCTTTCTTT
many	TRBJ2-7	TRBV29-1	.	CSVQGSGMKFSYEQYF	TGCAGCGTCCAAGGGTCAGGGATGAAATTCTCCTACGAGCAGTACTTC
.	TRBJ2-1	TRBV29-1	TRBD1	CSVVRDSPYNEQFF	TGCAGCGTTGTTAGGGACAGCCCCTACAATGAGCAGTTCTTC
few	TRBJ2-3	TRBV14	.	CASSPDRGWTDTQYF	TGTGCCAGCAGTCCCGACAGAGGTTGGACAGATACGCAGTATTTT
.	TRBJ2-1	TRBV19	.	CASSPGDSSYNEQFF	TGTGCCAGTAGTCCGGGGGACAGCTCCTACAATGAGCAGTTCTTC
.	TRBJ2-2	TRBV6-1	TRBD2	CASSPLAGANTGELFF	TGTGCCAGCAGTCCCCTAGCGGGAGCGAACACCGGGGAGCTGTTTTTT
.	TRBJ1-1	TRBV20-1	TRBD1	CSARGTGGRRHTEAFF	TGCAGTGCTAGGGGGACAGGGGGCCGAAGGCACACTGAAGCTTTCTTT
few	TRBJ2-3	TRBV28	TRBD2	CASSFTPSLADTDTQYF	TGTGCCAGCAGTTTTACACCGTCACTAGCGGACACAGATACGCAGTATTTT
many	TRBJ1-2	TRBV6-2/TRBV6-3	.	CASSYRRPSNYGYTF	TGTGCCAGCAGTTACCGCAGGCCTTCTAACTATGGCTACACCTTC
few	TRBJ1-6	TRBV28	.	CASIAGVNSPLHF	TGTGCCAGCATTGCAGGGGTTAATTCACCCCTCCACTTT
.	TRBJ2-7	TRBV29-1	TRBD1	CSVFPAGGNEQYF	TGCAGCGTTTTTCCGGCAGGGGGCAACGAGCAGTACTTC
.	TRBJ1-1	TRBV7-9	.	CASSLTGKAEAFF	TGTGCCAGCAGCCTAACAGGGAAGGCTGAAGCTTTCTTT
many	TRBJ2-1	TRBV2	.	CASTRDQQYNEQFF	TGTGCCAGCACCCGGGACCAGCAATACAATGAGCAGTTCTTC
many	TRBJ2-1	TRBV11-1	.	CASSYRVNDNEQFF	TGTGCCAGCAGTTACCGGGTCAACGACAATGAGCAGTTCTTC
.	TRBJ1-1	TRBV3-1	TRBD1	CASSQEWTGGTEAFF	TGTGCCAGCAGCCAGGAGTGGACAGGGGGCACTGAAGCTTTCTTT
few	TRBJ2-7	TRBV7-2	.	CASTLRGAYEQYF	TGTGCCAGCACCCTTCGGGGTGCCTACGAGCAGTACTTC
few	TRBJ2-2	TRBV2	.	CASSEILQGGTGELFF	TGTGCCAGCAGTGAAATACTACAGGGAGGCACCGGGGAGCTGTTTTTT
few	TRBJ2-5	TRBV12-3/TRBV12-4	TRBD1	CASSLQGPQETQYF	TGTGCCAGCAGTCTACAGGGGCCGCAAGAGACCCAGTACTTC
few	TRBJ2-7	TRBV28	TRBD2	CASSLGLAGSEQYF	TGTGCCAGCAGTTTGGGACTAGCGGGAAGCGAGCAGTACTTC
many	TRBJ1-6	TRBV27	TRBD1	CASSLWMAGGAYNSPLHF	TGTGCCAGCAGTTTATGGATGGCAGGGGGCGCCTATAATTCACCCCTCCACTTT
.	TRBJ2-1	TRBV12-3/TRBV12-4	TRBD2	CASSGLADNSEQFF	TGTGCCAGCAGTGGACTAGCGGATAACAGTGAGCAGTTCTTC
.	TRBJ2-7	TRBV5-1	.	CASSSTGSRSSYEQYF	TGCGCCAGCAGCTCGACAGGTTCGCGGAGCTCCTACGAGCAGTACTTC
.	TRBJ2-6	TRBV5-1	TRBD1	CASSESDRGSGANVLTF	TGCGCCAGCAGCGAGTCGGACAGGGGCTCTGGGGCCAACGTCCTGACTTTC
.	TRBJ2-1	TRBV28	TRBD2	CASSSSLGLAASYNEQFF	TGTGCCAGCAGTTCCTCCTTGGGACTAGCGGCATCCTACAATGAGCAGTTCTTC
many	TRBJ2-2	TRBV7-2	.	CASSLGTNTGELFF	TGTGCCAGCAGCTTAGGTACCAACACCGGGGAGCTGTTTTTT
many	TRBJ2-5	TRBV6-1	.	CASSEGVSQETQYF	TGTGCCAGCAGTGAGGGTGTAAGTCAAGAGACCCAGTACTTC
.	TRBJ1-1	TRBV7-3	TRBD1	CASSLSGTGSPLPEAFF	TGTGCCAGCAGTTTATCCGGGACAGGGAGTCCCCTTCCTGAAGCTTTCTTT
many	TRBJ2-3	TRBV7-8	.	CASSLGDGGQMGYF	TGTGCCAGCAGCTTAGGGGACGGAGGACAGATGGGGTATTTT
many	TRBJ2-7	TRBV5-6	TRBD1	CASSRIAGQGVSYEQYF	TGTGCCAGCAGCCGAATCGCCGGACAGGGGGTGTCCTACGAGCAGTACTTC
few	TRBJ2-1	TRBV11-1	.	CASSLELIAGEQFF	TGTGCCAGCAGCTTAGAGTTGATTGCGGGAGAGCAGTTCTTC
.	TRBJ1-2	TRBV12-3/TRBV12-4	.	CASRPEGVGGMGYGYTF	TGTGCCAGCAGACCAGAAGGGGTCGGCGGAATGGGCTATGGCTACACCTTC
few	TRBJ2-7	TRBV20-1	TRBD2	CSGTSGRTSSYEQYF	TGCAGCGGGACTAGCGGGAGGACAAGCTCCTACGAGCAGTACTTC
.	TRBJ2-7	TRBV20-1	.	CSAPGEGKAYEQYF	TGCAGTGCCCCAGGGGAGGGCAAAGCCTACGAGCAGTACTTC
few	TRBJ2-7	TRBV15	.	CATSRGRSYEQYF	TGTGCCACCAGCAGAGGCCGCTCCTACGAGCAGTACTTC
.	TRBJ2-7	TRBV6-2/TRBV6-3	TRBD1	CASQNPGQAYEQYF	TGTGCCAGCCAAAACCCGGGACAGGCTTACGAGCAGTACTTC
few	TRBJ2-5	TRBV5-1	.	CASRGVIQETQYF	TGCGCCAGCAGAGGAGTGATCCAAGAGACCCAGTACTTC
.	TRBJ2-6	TRBV28	.	CASSTPGSGANVLTF	TGTGCCAGCAGTACCCCTGGATCTGGGGCCAACGTCCTGACTTTC
medium-sized	TRBJ2-5	TRBV5-1	TRBD2	CASSLTSGRRQETQYF	TGCGCCAGCAGCTTGACTAGCGGGAGGAGGCAAGAGACCCAGTACTTC
few	TRBJ2-6	TRBV19	.	CASSPPSGVSGANVLTF	TGTGCCAGTAGCCCCCCCTCTGGGGTCTCTGGGGCCAACGTCCTGACTTTC
.	TRBJ2-7	TRBV28	TRBD1	CASRDRGYEQYF	TGTGCCAGCCGGGACAGGGGCTACGAGCAGTACTTC
.	TRBJ1-4	TRBV7-9	.	CASSLVTATNEKLFF	TGTGCCAGCAGCTTAGTCACAGCAACTAATGAAAAACTGTTTTTT
few	TRBJ2-1	TRBV19	.	CASSQLPGSQEQFF	TGTGCCAGTAGTCAACTCCCGGGTTCCCAGGAGCAGTTCTTC
many	TRBJ1-5	TRBV6-2/TRBV6-3	.	CASSTQGNQPQHF	TGTGCCAGCAGTACCCAGGGGAATCAGCCCCAGCATTTT
.	TRBJ2-7	TRBV5-4	.	CASSFPGSSNYEQYF	TGTGCCAGCAGCTTCCCGGGATCGTCGAACTACGAGCAGTACTTC